This record concerns one T cell receptor beta chain sequence. Its antigen target is currently unknown. Base qualities are not at hand, and no much larger clone is one base apart. TCRbeta CDR3 regions were amplified from genomic DNA using the immunoSEQ Assay, a bias-controlled multiplex PCR. Processing in the source paper ran as follows. Nucleated cell counts per sample were estimated from amplification of reference gene primers within the assay. To quantify the absolute abundance of each unique TCRbeta CDR3 rearrangement, sequence reads were collapsed and filtered. Productive Simpson clonality was computed per sample as the square root of Simpson's diversity index over productive rearrangements. Drawn from immuneACCESS, this table holds only the in-frame rearrangements with V and J called that TCRdb kept. Clones are partly lost; checked studies trace under half to an unresolved V gene and leave the rest unexplained. From that table come the V and J calls and clone size; the DNA was used to work out D and trimming. The sample table contains some 490,000 clones; only one count was recorded for 80% to 90% of them. The ten top clones hold approximately 3.2% of the sample.

The record originates from a study of blood T cell repertoires in COVID-19 (dated by TCRdb to the early 2020s). As for the study more broadly: Samples from collaborators originated in the United States, Italy and Spain and spanned both the acute and convalescent phases of COVID-19. The prospective study material was composed of cDNA or gDNA derived from T cells, B-cell-depleted T cells, or PBMCs. Subjects who had been exposed to COVID-19, were actively infected with it, or had recovered from it provided the deeply sampled blood TCRbeta repertoires that made up the dataset. The repertoires were made available in a free public database intended to serve as a resource for research on the immune response to SARS-CoV-2. The samples were drawn from the first 160 participants of the ongoing ImmuneRACE study and from 1,254 subjects provided by 6 global collaborators. A de-identified subject ID, COVID-19 status, age in years and sex were almost always included in the sample metadata. HLA class I and class II types, where available, came from metadata supplied by the sample provider rather than from assay-based typing.

V lost 4 bases and J lost 2 bases, and the count of bases not matched to a germline gene is 3. From the germline V gene, CDR1 is SGDLS and CDR2 is YYNGEE. Including the terminal cysteine and phenylalanine, the CDR3 comprises 14 residues. Just the 42-base CDR3 DNA is kept, in frame starting at base 1. Whole blood was collected in K2EDTA tubes by collaborating institutions according to the institutions' own protocols. Collaborator samples were shipped for TCRbeta analysis as frozen whole blood, isolated PBMCs, or DNA extracted from either sample type. Broader findings and caveats from the paper: The amount of clinical and demographic metadata varied by source and participant and was provided uncurated.

The TCR was taken from a human donor in a cohort sampled during active COVID-19. Source material: peripheral blood. The chain is made from TRBV9 and TRBJ2-1; 7 nucleotides in the junction match TRBD2. The base sequence is TGTGCCAGCAGCCTCGGGGGGACCTACAATGAGCAGTTCTTC. This yields the protein CASSLGGTYNEQFF.